Presented here are 18 T cell receptor beta chains from one specimen sequenced in a study of T-cell memory formation after mild COVID-19. Via MiXCR, TCRdb re-called the 5' RACE reads, giving one row per CDR3 protein. In the table there are approximately 240,000 distinct CDR3 sequences, about 16% of which are singletons. Sequencing was carried out using PBMCs or a T cell subset sorted from them (not recorded which). The receptors stem from a man younger than 35 who had mild COVID-19 (a few samples of this study predate the infection). Cell type and time point are not known.

The chain recombines TRBV6-1 with TRBJ1-2; 7 bases are a match to TRBD1. CDR1 and CDR2 (germline): MNHNS, SASEGT. The CDR3 contains 16 residues. V dropped 4 bases and J dropped 4; count of bases not matched to a gene: 12. This chain's CDR3 is CASSAGKLTGLYGYTF. The CDR3 DNA reads TGTGCCAGCAGTGCAGGAAAGCTGACAGGGCTCTATGGCTACACCTTC.

The chain has TRBV14 and TRBJ2-5; possibly TRBD1 for D (6 bases). V was shortened by 2 bases and J by 4 bases, with 14 bases between the two germline ends. CDR1 and CDR2 (germline): SGHDN, FVKESK. The CDR3 consists of 15 residues. The CDR3 protein is CASSQNLGGSETQYF. CDR3 bases: TGTGCCAGCAGCCAAAATTTAGGGGGATCAGAGACCCAGTACTTC.

This clonotype appeared a few times. This chain uses TRBV5-1 with TRBJ1-5, with TRBD1 as a possible D gene (5 bases). The germline V and J ends were trimmed by 1 base and 9 bases, with 17 bases remaining between them. The CDR3 is 15 residues long. CDR1 is SGHRS, CDR2 YFSETQ, per germline. The CDR3 region is CASSLSAGPAGPQHF. Here the CDR3 DNA reads TGCGCCAGCAGCTTGAGTGCGGGGCCGGCTGGGCCCCAGCATTTT.

The table lists this clonotype with a few counts. V usage is TRBV5-1 and J usage is TRBJ1-1; possibly TRBD1 for D (6 bases). CDR1 SGHRS and CDR2 YFSETQ come from the germline V gene. V lost 0 bases and J 11 bases, leaving 17 bases between the germline ends. This CDR3 region has 14 residues. CDR3 nucleotides: TGCGCCAGCAGCTTGGGCGGGGGCGCCGAGCAGGCTTTCTTT. Encoded protein: CASSLGGGAEQAFF.

The rearrangement joins TRBV6-1 to TRBJ1-2; D call uncertain. CDR1 and CDR2 (germline): MNHNS, SASEGT. The CDR3 runs 13 residues. Trimming left V 7 bases short and J 8 bases short, with 17 bases between. The CDR3 DNA follows: TGTGCCAGCAATTTAAGCGGCTCTGCAGGCTACACCTTC. Translated: CASNLSGSAGYTF.

This clonotype was detected a few times. CDR3 DNA: TGCGCCAGCAGCCTCGACTGGGATACGCAGTATTTT. Amino acids: CASSLDWDTQYF. The genes are TRBV5-1 and TRBJ2-3, with D unclear. Per germline, CDR1 SGHRS and CDR2 YFSETQ. CDR3 length: 12 amino acids. Trimming took 4 bases from V and 6 from J, leaving 9 bases between them.

The V call is TRBV11-2, the J call TRBJ2-3, with a possible D match to TRBD2 (5 bases). The V gene lost 5 bases and the J gene lost 10 bases, with 19 bases spanning the gap. Germline CDR1 is SGHAT and CDR2 is FQNNGV. This CDR3 has 14 residues. The CDR3 nucleotides are TGTGCCAGCAGCCCTTCGGGGTTCCCGGATGCGCAGTATTTT. This codes for CASSPSGFPDAQYF.

A few counts support this clonotype. The CDR3 reads CASSGAGGNSYTF. The CDR3 DNA reads TGTGCCAGCAGTGGAGCGGGTGGCAATAGCTACACCTTC. The chain links TRBV6-4 to TRBJ1-2; no clear D gene. Trimming left V 4 bases short and J 9 bases short, with 15 bases between. This CDR3 spans 13 amino acids. From germline, CDR1 is MRHNA and CDR2 SNTAGT.

This clonotype has more than one count but fewer than ten. This chain uses TRBV7-6 with TRBJ2-3; 11 nucleotides match TRBD2. V gave up 3 bases and J gave up 1 base; unmatched junction bases: 6. Germline-derived CDR1 and CDR2 are SGHVS and FNYEAQ. There are 17 residues in the CDR3. CDR3 in amino acids: CASSLASGGYGTDTQYF. In DNA, the CDR3 is TGTGCCAGCAGCTTGGCTAGCGGGGGGTACGGCACAGATACGCAGTATTTT.

This chain uses TRBV28 with TRBJ2-1, with TRBD1 matching over 8 bases. This CDR3 contains 14 residues. The trim removed 8 bases at V and 6 bases at J, leaving 9 bases unmatched. CDR1 is MDHEN, CDR2 SYDVKM, per germline. The CDR3 protein is CASSPGQGTNEQFF. In DNA form, the CDR3 reads TGTGCCAGCTCTCCCGGACAGGGAACCAATGAGCAGTTCTTC. The full variable domain, completed using reference TRBV28 and TRBJ2-1, is DVKVTQSSRYLVKRTGEKVFLECVQDMDHENMFWYRQDPGLGLRLIYFSYDVKMKEKGDIPEGYSVSREKKERFSLILESASTNQTSMYLCASSPGQGTNEQFFGPGTRLTVL.

This clonotype has a handful of counts. The gene calls are TRBV5-1 and TRBJ1-2, with D perhaps TRBD1 (6 bases). Per germline, CDR1 SGHRS and CDR2 YFSETQ. CDR3 length: 12 residues. With 1 base removed from V and 8 bases from J, the gap between germline ends came to 9 bases. The CDR3 protein is CASSLQGKGYTF. Written as DNA, the CDR3 is TGCGCCAGCAGCTTGCAGGGGAAGGGCTACACCTTC.

This clonotype was counted a single time. J is TRBJ1-4 and V is TRBV9; tentatively, D is TRBD1 (5 bases). Trimming left V 5 bases short and J 3 bases short, with 8 bases between. In germline, CDR1 is SGDLS, CDR2 YYNGEE. The CDR3 totals 13 residues. CDR3 DNA: TGTGCCAGCAGTAAAGGGGCTAATGAAAAACTGTTTTTT. Encoded protein: CASSKGANEKLFF. The full variable domain, rest sourced from reference TRBV9 and TRBJ1-4, is DSGVTQTPKHLITATGQRVTLRCSPRSGDLSVYWYQQSLDQGLQFLIQYYNGEERAKGNILERFSAQQFPDLHSELNLSSLELGDSALYFCASSKGANEKLFFGSGTQLSVL.

The chain links TRBV20-1 to TRBJ1-2; possible D gene TRBD1, 6 bases. This CDR3 is built from 12 residues. Germline assignment: CDR1 DFQATT and CDR2 SNEGSKA (reference sequence). Trimming took 6 bases from V and 4 from J, leaving 12 bases between them. The CDR3 reads CSAPPGAYGYTF. CDR3 DNA: TGCAGTGCCCCCCCAGGGGCCTATGGCTACACCTTC.

This clonotype appeared a few times. The chain is built from TRBV12-3 or TRBV12-4 and TRBJ2-3, with TRBD1 identical over 7 bases. There are 14 residues in the CDR3. Trimming cost V 6 bases and J 5 bases; bases outside gene matches: 8. CDR3 amino acids: CASSEQGWGDTQYF. DNA for the CDR3: TGTGCCAGCAGCGAACAGGGGTGGGGAGATACGCAGTATTTT.

In its sample, this clonotype was seen a few times. The chain uses TRBV18 and TRBJ1-3, with a weak D call TRBD1 (5 bases). Between the trimmed V and J ends, which lost 3 bases and 0 bases, there was a span of 12 bases. Looked up from germline, CDR1 is KGHSH and CDR2 is LQKENI. This CDR3 is 16 amino acids long. CDR3 sequence: CASSPSGLNSGNTIYF. CDR3 nucleotide sequence: TGTGCCAGCTCACCTTCGGGACTCAACTCTGGAAACACCATATATTTT.

This clonotype was counted only a few times. V and J are TRBV11-2 and TRBJ1-4; 9 bases are shared with TRBD1. Germline trimming cut 0 bases from V and 13 bases from J; bases unmatched to any gene: 3. CDR3 length: 13 amino acids. CDR1 is SGHAT, CDR2 FQNNGV, per germline. The CDR3 reads CASSLDLDRGLFF. The CDR3 bases are TGTGCCAGCAGCTTAGACCTGGACAGGGGACTGTTTTTT.

The rearrangement uses TRBV3-1 and TRBJ1-2; D is unclear. The CDR3 runs to 15 residues. Germline CDR1 reads LGHDT; CDR2 reads YNNKEL (reference sequence). Trimming left V 1 base short and J 2 bases short, with 11 bases between. The CDR3 region has the DNA TGTGCCAGCAGCCAAGCCGGCAGAACAAACTATGGCTACACCTTC. This codes for CASSQAGRTNYGYTF.

This clonotype counts as medium-sized. The gene calls are TRBV7-2 and TRBJ2-1; 10 bases are shared with TRBD2. The CDR3 is 15 amino acids. The V gene's germline CDR1 is SGHTA and CDR2 FQGNSA. V was pared by 5 bases and J by 2 bases, with 3 bases of the junction left unmatched. In nucleotides, the CDR3 is TGTGCCAGCAGCCAGCTAGCGGGGGCCTACAATGAGCAGTTCTTC. It codes for CASSQLAGAYNEQFF. Combining the CDR3 with reference TRBV7-2 and TRBJ2-1 gives the whole variable domain GAGVSQSPSNKVTEKGKDVELRCDPISGHTALYWYRQSLGQGLEFLIYFQGNSAPDKSGLPSDRFSAERTGGSVSTLTIQRTQQEDSAVYLCASSQLAGAYNEQFFGPGTRLTVL.